The entry below describes one TCR beta chain. This record belongs to a study of blood T cell repertoires in COVID-19. Study as a whole: Acute-phase and convalescent COVID-19 samples originated in the United States, Italy and Spain. In each case, the material was cDNA or gDNA derived from T cells, B-cell-depleted T cells, or PBMCs.

In the original processing: Cell counts per sample came from amplifying reference gene primers. Measured with immunoSEQ multiplex PCR; TCRdb has only the in-frame clones, and not every one. The V and J calls and clone size were taken over from that table, and D and trimming were inferred from the DNA. The sample lists 240,000 or so clones; approximately 84% were seen once. There are 14 residues in the CDR3. Germline V gene sequence: CDR1 KGHSH, CDR2 LQKENI. Trimming pared 6 bases from V and 4 bases from J, leaving 15 bases between. The chain couples TRBV18 to TRBJ1-2, with unresolved D. This sequence was found in an elderly woman with acute or convalescent COVID-19. Sequenced material: peripheral blood. The CDR3 loop is CASSQAGEAYGYTF. CDR3 nucleotide sequence: TGTGCCAGCTCCCAGGCTGGGGAGGCCTATGGCTACACCTTC.